The subject of this entry is one T cell receptor (beta chain). The antigen is not known. This specimen belongs to a study of beta chain features in type 1 diabetes. About the study: Healthy donors, compared against patients, showed similar age, gender and cell yields. Whole-study results and caveats: Patients with Type 1 diabetes showed moderately but significantly shorter TCRB CDR3s in all four CD4+ subsets.

All of the isolated RNA was reverse transcribed, so expressed TCRB transcripts were sequenced. Profiling relied on immunoSEQ multiplex PCR, and the TCRdb table lists in-frame clones only, not all of them. This sample carries hundreds of thousands of clones, 10% to 15% of them seen once, and the ten largest clones take 0.0095% to 0.011%. There are 15 residues in the CDR3. Germline assignment: CDR1 LNHDA and CDR2 SQIVND (reference sequence). V lost 1 base to trimming and J lost 2 bases; unmatched junction nucleotides: 2. The chain couples TRBV19 to TRBJ2-7, with 10 bases lining up with TRBD1. The TCR comes from a woman under 30 with type 1 diabetes. The sample comprised naive CD4+ T cells from blood. Here the CDR3 DNA reads TGTGCCAGTAGTATAGGGGACAGGGGTCCCTACGAGCAGTACTTC. Protein: CASSIGDRGPYEQYF.